This T cell receptor (beta chain) was captured in a study of shared clonotypes between healthy human individuals. Naive CD8 isolation took CD45RO-negative cells positively selected for CCR7 and excluded terminally differentiated effector memory CD45RA+ cells. Each donor was a Caucasian adult residing in Nashville, Tennessee. The assay was immunoSEQ multiplex PCR, and TCRdb's table has in-frame clones only and misses some. The top ten hold approximately 25% of the sample, which has 750,000 to 1,000,000 clones, around 92% seen once. General study points: The represented genetic and exposure-history diversity was limited by the small number of donors.

V lost 6 bases and J 2 bases, leaving 10 bases between the germline ends. CDR3 size: 13 residues. Germline values: CDR1 MDHEN, CDR2 SYDVKM. As to this clone: Its antigen is unknown.

This clonotype was sampled from a man in his thirties or forties in good health. The sample comprised naive CD8+ T cells sorted from blood. V gene TRBV28 combines with J gene TRBJ2-5; D not certain. CDR3 DNA sequence: TGTGCCAGCAGGCCTGTAACTCAAGAGACCCAGTACTTC. Amino acid sequence: CASRPVTQETQYF.